This passage covers 32 T cell receptor beta chains from one sample sequenced in a study of T cell changes during pregnancy in multiple sclerosis (dated by TCRdb to about 2019). The library was obtained by the immunoSEQ multiplex PCR assay. TCRdb retrieved this table from immuneACCESS and kept in-frame rearrangements only. Not all clones are present; in checked studies, unresolved V genes account for under half, and no reason is known for the remainder. The table for this sample lists more than 65,000 clones; roughly 90% of them were counted only once. Jointly, the top ten make up around 9.5% of the sample. The specimen comprised peripheral blood, sampled after pregnancy. All receptors derive from a female donor in good health, enrolled as a control in a pregnancy study.

This sequence joins TRBV6-5 and TRBJ2-3; D call uncertain. Trimming took 6 bases from V and 3 from J, leaving 13 bases between them. This CDR3 comprises 14 residues. The germline gives CDR1 MNHEY, CDR2 SVGAGI. This CDR3 reads CASRRDQATDTQYF. The CDR3 DNA sequence: TGTGCCAGCAGACGAGACCAGGCGACAGATACGCAGTATTTT.

A remark on this clone: At one boundary the junction diverges from the germline segment, which might be a read error. Distinct nucleotide sequences in the sample also encode this CDR3. This chain connects TRBV13 to TRBJ2-2; D may be TRBD1 (6 bases). This CDR3 comprises 13 residues. Germline loops: CDR1 PRHDT, CDR2 FYEKMQ (reference sequence). This CDR3 is CASSPTGSGELFF. The CDR3 DNA reads as TGCGCCAGCAGCCCAACAGGGAGCGGGGAGCTGTTTTTT.

This clone turned up a few times. V and J are TRBV7-2 and TRBJ1-1, with D tentatively TRBD1 (5 bases). Per the germline V gene, CDR1 is SGHTA and CDR2 is FQGNSA. This CDR3 region has 13 residues. Trimming removed 6 bases at V and 5 bases at J, with 13 bases between. Here the CDR3 reads CASRSWGGTEAFF. In nucleotides, the CDR3 is TGTGCCAGCAGATCCTGGGGGGGGACTGAAGCTTTCTTT. The whole variable domain, remainder taken from reference TRBV7-2 and TRBJ1-1, is GAGVSQSPSNKVTEKGKDVELRCDPISGHTALYWYRQSLGQGLEFLIYFQGNSAPDKSGLPSDRFSAERTGGSVSTLTIQRTQQEDSAVYLCASRSWGGTEAFFGQGTRLTVV.

This clone was found once. The chain recombines TRBV18 with TRBJ1-4, with 7 bases lining up with TRBD1. The germline V gene encodes CDR1 KGHSH and CDR2 LQKENI. The V segment lost 2 bases and the J segment 3 bases; nucleotides outside the gene matches: 6. This CDR3 spans 16 amino acids. CDR3 bases: TGTGCCAGCTCACCATCGAGGGGGCTGCCTAATGAAAAACTGTTTTTT. Translation gives CASSPSRGLPNEKLFF.

The chain joins TRBV11-2 to TRBJ2-7; D unresolved. V was clipped by 1 base and J by 4 bases, with 8 bases between them. Germline V lookup: CDR1 SGHAT, CDR2 FQNNGV. CDR3 length equals 13 residues. The CDR3: CASSLGPVYEQYF. The CDR3, as DNA: TGTGCCAGCAGCTTAGGTCCAGTTTACGAGCAGTACTTC.

This clone appeared a single time. The chain joins TRBV7-8 to TRBJ2-2; 8 nucleotides line up with TRBD1. In germline, CDR1 is SGHVS, CDR2 FQNEAQ. Trimming cost V 3 bases and J 3 bases; bases outside gene matches: 9. This CDR3 is built from 17 residues. CDR3 loop: CASSFPSGGPDTGELFF. In nucleotides, the CDR3 is TGTGCCAGCAGCTTTCCTTCAGGGGGCCCGGACACCGGGGAGCTGTTTTTT. The full variable domain, in which reference TRBV7-8 and TRBJ2-2 provide the parts outside the CDR3, is GAGVSQSPRYKVAKRGQDVALRCDPISGHVSLFWYQQALGQGPEFLTYFQNEAQLDKSGLPSDRFFAERPEGSVSTLKIQRTQQEDSAVYLCASSFPSGGPDTGELFFGEGSRLTVL.

This clone appeared a few times. The chain has TRBV6-1 and TRBJ2-2, with 10 bases identical to TRBD2. This CDR3 contains 16 residues. V lost 2 bases, J lost 7 bases, and 7 bases stayed unmatched. CDR1 MNHNS and CDR2 SASEGT come from the germline V gene. CDR3 DNA sequence: TGTGCCAGCAGTGAACCTAGCGGGAGAACGGTCGGGGAGCTGTTTTTT. Its translation: CASSEPSGRTVGELFF.

The chain recombines TRBV7-2 with TRBJ2-1; D gene uncertain. The V and J ends lost 5 bases and 6 bases respectively, with 14 bases between them. CDR3 length equals 14 residues. Germline loops: CDR1 SGHTA, CDR2 FQGNSA. This CDR3 is CASSPPSLANEQFF. DNA for the CDR3: TGTGCCAGCAGCCCGCCCAGTTTGGCCAATGAGCAGTTCTTC. The full variable domain, its missing parts supplied by reference TRBV7-2 and TRBJ2-1, is GAGVSQSPSNKVTEKGKDVELRCDPISGHTALYWYRQSLGQGLEFLIYFQGNSAPDKSGLPSDRFSAERTGGSVSTLTIQRTQQEDSAVYLCASSPPSLANEQFFGPGTRLTVL.

The table lists this clone with a count of one. The genes are TRBV29-1 and TRBJ1-1; 10 bases agree with TRBD1. CDR1 and CDR2 (germline): SQVTM, ANQGSEA. This CDR3 contains 14 residues. V gave up 3 bases and J gave up 1 base; unmatched junction bases: 2. CDR3 sequence (DNA): TGCAGCGTTGAGGGGACAGGGGCGAACACTGAAGCTTTCTTT. Translating it yields CSVEGTGANTEAFF.

The chain carries TRBV7-2 and TRBJ1-2; D might be TRBD1 (6 bases). Germline assignment: CDR1 SGHTA and CDR2 FQGNSA. The CDR3 spans 13 residues. V lost 1 base and J lost 6, with 9 bases in between. DNA of the CDR3: TGTGCCAGCAGCTTAGGCCCAGGGGATGGCTACACCTTC. Translation: CASSLGPGDGYTF.

The rearrangement uses TRBV7-2 and TRBJ2-3; 9 nucleotides match TRBD2. J lost 4 bases, V lost 1 base, and 6 bases had no gene match. Germline V gene sequence: CDR1 SGHTA, CDR2 FQGNSA. The CDR3 runs to 16 residues. Written as DNA, the CDR3 is TGTGCCAGCAGCTTAGTGGCGGGAGGGCCCTCAGATACGCAGTATTTT. This gives the protein CASSLVAGGPSDTQYF.

The chain links TRBV6-5 to TRBJ1-1; the D is unclear. Germline CDR1 MNHEY, CDR2 SVGAGI. The ends were cut back, 0 bases at V and 6 bases at J, with 8 bases in the middle. The CDR3 runs 13 residues. This CDR3 reads CASSYSTGAEAFF. The CDR3 region has the DNA TGTGCCAGCAGTTACTCGACCGGGGCTGAAGCTTTCTTT.

The chain has TRBV5-6 and TRBJ1-1; 10 bases map to TRBD1. The CDR3 sequence is 15 residues long. Germline V lookup: CDR1 SGHDT, CDR2 YYEEEE. The J segment lost 6 bases and the V segment lost 5 bases, leaving 10 bases of the junction unmatched. CDR3 sequence reads: CASSHRTGGISEAFF. Written as DNA, the CDR3 is TGTGCCAGCAGTCACCGGACAGGGGGAATATCTGAAGCTTTCTTT. Full variable domain (missing parts from reference TRBV5-6 and TRBJ1-1): DAGVTQSPTHLIKTRGQQVTLRCSPKSGHDTVSWYQQALGQGPQFIFQYYEEEERQRGNFPDRFSGHQFPNYSSELNVNALLLGDSALYLCASSHRTGGISEAFFGQGTRLTVV.

This rearrangement joins TRBV11-2 to TRBJ1-1; D is undetermined. Germline CDR1 reads SGHAT; CDR2 reads FQNNGV. V lost 1 base and J lost 1, with 4 bases in between. The CDR3 covers 13 residues. The CDR3 coding sequence is TGTGCCAGCAGCTTAGGAGAGAACACTGAAGCTTTCTTT. Its translation is CASSLGENTEAFF.

V is TRBV7-2 and J is TRBJ2-5, with TRBD1 matching over 10 bases. Trimming at V came to 5 bases and at J to 6 bases, leaving 3 bases not matched to a gene. The CDR3 extends over 13 amino acids. The V gene's germline CDR1 is SGHTA and CDR2 FQGNSA. The chain's CDR3 is CASSGDRGQTQYF. The CDR3, as DNA: TGTGCCAGCAGCGGGGACAGGGGTCAGACCCAGTACTTC.

The genes are TRBV7-2 and TRBJ2-3; the match to TRBD2 covers 9 bases. V was clipped by 5 bases and J by 0 bases; unmatched bases: 9. The CDR3 extends over 17 amino acids. Germline V gene sequence: CDR1 SGHTA, CDR2 FQGNSA. Here the CDR3 DNA reads TGTGCCAGCAGCCCCCCCCGCGGGAGGGATAGCACAGATACGCAGTATTTT. Its protein is CASSPPRGRDSTDTQYF.

The chain links TRBV12-2 to TRBJ1-1; TRBD1, the table's D call, was not compared with the DNA. TRBV12-2 is given as a pseudogene. The CDR3 totals 14 residues. CDR3 loop: CASRLIRRDTEAFF. In DNA form, the CDR3 reads TGTGCAAGTCGCTTAATTCGCAGGGACACTGAAGCTTTCTTT.

This chain links TRBV7-8 with TRBJ1-5; D remains unclear. V lost 5 bases to trimming and J lost 1 base, with 12 bases between them. CDR1 SGHVS and CDR2 FQNEAQ come from the germline V gene. The length of the CDR3 is 15 residues. CDR3 in amino acids: CASSLGSGSNQPQHF. In nucleotides, the CDR3 is TGTGCCAGCAGCCTAGGGTCGGGAAGCAATCAGCCCCAGCATTTT.

This chain links TRBV11-3 with TRBJ2-2, with TRBD2 as a possible D gene (5 bases). The CDR3 is made up of 14 amino acids. Germline V gene data show CDR1 as SGHNT and CDR2 as YENEEA. Trimming shortened V by 3 bases and J by 7 bases, and 12 bases separated the two germline ends. CDR3 DNA: TGTGCCAGCAGCTTTGAGGGTTTGGGCGGGGAGCTGTTTTTT. As protein: CASSFEGLGGELFF.

The J gene is TRBJ2-1, the V gene TRBV5-6, with 7 positions matching TRBD2. This CDR3 has 14 residues. Germline CDR1 and CDR2: SGHDT and YYEEEE. Trimming took 1 base from V and 8 from J; bases not matched to a gene: 6. The DNA of the CDR3 is TGTGCCAGCAGCTTGTCGACTAGCAGGGATGAGCAGTTCTTC. This encodes CASSLSTSRDEQFF.

This chain joins TRBV18 and TRBJ2-5, with TRBD2 matching 8 bases. Trimming removed 2 bases from V and 5 bases from J; junction bases left unmatched: 10. Germline-derived CDR1 and CDR2 are KGHSH and LQKENI. This CDR3 is 16 amino acids long. Written as DNA, the CDR3 is TGTGCCAGCTCACCAAGGAGCGGGGGCCCCCGGGAGACCCAGTACTTC. It encodes CASSPRSGGPRETQYF.

This rearrangement joins TRBV7-9 to TRBJ2-7, with 11 bases that match TRBD2. Germline loops: CDR1 SEHNR, CDR2 FQNEAQ (reference sequence). With 6 bases clipped from V and 1 base from J, the junction kept 8 bases outside the gene matches. CDR3 length equals 16 residues. The CDR3 DNA reads TGTGCCAGCAGATCTACCCTAGCGGGAGGTTCCTACGAGCAGTACTTC. Translation gives CASRSTLAGGSYEQYF.

This chain connects TRBV7-9 to TRBJ1-4; 9 bases match TRBD1. The germline CDR1 and CDR2 sequences are SEHNR and FQNEAQ (reference sequence). The V and J ends lost 3 bases and 5 bases, in that order; junction bases with no gene match: 4. This CDR3 comprises 15 residues. CDR3 in amino acids: CASSFPGQGNEKLFF. The DNA for the CDR3 is TGTGCCAGCAGCTTCCCGGGACAGGGCAATGAAAAACTGTTTTTT.

The chain is built from TRBV30 and TRBJ2-4, with 7 bases lining up with TRBD1. J was trimmed by 7 bases and V by 3 bases; bases with no gene match: 3. This CDR3 is 12 amino acids long. Germline loops: CDR1 GTSNPN, CDR2 SVGIG (reference sequence). CDR3 region: CAWRTGLNIQYF. The CDR3 DNA reads TGTGCCTGGAGGACAGGGCTGAACATTCAGTACTTC.

The chain joins TRBV10-1 to TRBJ1-2; TRBD1 aligns across 7 bases. Germline loops: CDR1 WNHNN, CDR2 SYGVQD (reference sequence). V gave up 2 bases and J gave up 2 bases; unmatched junction bases: 11. The CDR3 spans 17 residues. The DNA of the CDR3 is TGCGCCAGCAGTGAGAGGGCGACAGGGAATTCCAACTATGGCTACACCTTC. It is translated as CASSERATGNSNYGYTF.

The V and J genes are TRBV6-4 and TRBJ2-3, with TRBD2 matching over 12 bases. The J segment lost 2 bases and the V segment lost 9 bases, leaving 12 bases of the junction unmatched. Germline V gives CDR1 MRHNA, CDR2 SNTAGT. The CDR3 sequence is 17 residues long. The DNA for the CDR3 is TGTGCCAGGACAGGACTAGCGGGGCGGTGTGACACAGATACGCAGTATTTT. Encoded protein: CARTGLAGRCDTDTQYF.

V is TRBV7-2 and J is TRBJ1-1; the D gene is possibly TRBD1 (6 bases). The V end was cut by 5 bases, the J end by 4 bases, with 14 bases between. CDR3 length: 14 residues. CDR1 and CDR2 from the germline V gene are SGHTA and FQGNSA. CDR3 amino acids: CASSLSQGSTEAFF. In DNA, the CDR3 is TGTGCCAGCAGCCTATCGCAGGGGTCCACTGAAGCTTTCTTT.

The CDR3 sequence: CSVVSGTIYGYTF. In nucleotides, the CDR3 is TGCAGCGTTGTGTCCGGGACAATATATGGCTACACCTTC. The V gene is TRBV29-1, the J gene TRBJ1-2; tentatively, D is TRBD1 (6 bases). Germline CDR1 is SQVTM and CDR2 is ANQGSEA. This CDR3 region has 13 residues. The germline V and J ends were trimmed by 4 bases and 5 bases, with 14 bases remaining between them. Based on the CDR3 plus reference TRBV29-1 and TRBJ1-2, the full variable domain is SAVISQKPSRDICQRGTSLTIQCQVDSQVTMMFWYRQQPGQSLTLIATANQGSEATYESGFVIDKFPISRPNLTFSTLTVSNMSPEDSSIYLCSVVSGTIYGYTFGSGTRLTVV.

The rearrangement links TRBV29-1 to TRBJ1-1, with no clear D. With 4 bases removed from V and 1 base from J, the gap between germline ends came to 16 bases. The CDR3 loop spans 15 amino acids. Germline V gene sequence: CDR1 SQVTM, CDR2 ANQGSEA. Here the CDR3 DNA reads TGCAGCGTTGGAGATCGAGTTAGCGGGAACACTGAAGCTTTCTTT. This sequence encodes CSVGDRVSGNTEAFF.

This clone was detected once. CDR3 DNA sequence: TGTGCCAGCAGTCCCAATCCCACCTACGAGCAGTACTTC. It translates to CASSPNPTYEQYF. V gene TRBV27 combines with J gene TRBJ2-7; D is ambiguous. Trimming took 5 bases from V and 2 from J, leaving 10 bases between them. Germline assignment: CDR1 MNHEY and CDR2 SMNVEV (reference sequence). CDR3 length: 13 residues.

J is TRBJ2-2 and V is TRBV19, with TRBD1 matching over 8 bases. CDR1 is LNHDA, CDR2 SQIVND, per germline (reference sequence). CDR3 length equals 15 residues. The V and J ends lost 5 bases and 2 bases, in that order; junction bases with no gene match: 4. The CDR3 region is CASSPDRGNTGELFF. The CDR3 coding sequence is TGTGCCAGTAGTCCCGACAGGGGAAACACCGGGGAGCTGTTTTTT.

The rearrangement uses TRBV19 and TRBJ2-7, with unresolved D. V lost 6 bases to trimming and J lost 2 bases, with 8 bases between them. This CDR3 has 12 residues. Germline CDR1 reads LNHDA; CDR2 reads SQIVND (reference sequence). CDR3 loop: CASRSSTYEQYF. The CDR3, as DNA: TGTGCCAGTAGATCATCAACCTACGAGCAGTACTTC.